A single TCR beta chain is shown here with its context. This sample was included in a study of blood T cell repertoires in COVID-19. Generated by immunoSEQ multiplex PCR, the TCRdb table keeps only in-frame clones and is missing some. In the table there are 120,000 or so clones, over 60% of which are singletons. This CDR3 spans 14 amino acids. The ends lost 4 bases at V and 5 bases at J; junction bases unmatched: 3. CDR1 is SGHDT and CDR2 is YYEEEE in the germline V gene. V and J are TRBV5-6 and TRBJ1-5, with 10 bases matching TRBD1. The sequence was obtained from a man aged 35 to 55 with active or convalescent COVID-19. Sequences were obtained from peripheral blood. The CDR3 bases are TGTGCCAGCAGCCTGGGGACAGGGGATCAGCCCCAGCATTTT. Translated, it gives CASSLGTGDQPQHF.